A single sample gave rise to the 23 T cell receptor beta chains below, sequenced in a study of vaccination and CD4 T cells after COVID-19. The time point: late sampling 161 to 241 days after vaccination in three convalescent patients. The treatment denotes: roughly 10-day PBMC culture with coronavirus spike peptide pools or control peptides (ViraFEST assay). The assay that was used to sequence DNA from cultured CD4+ T cells was the Oncomine TCR Beta short-read assay. TCRdb used MiXCR to reprocess the PCR reads, holding one entry per CDR3 protein. The sample has about 24,000 distinct CDR3 sequences; less than 40% are singletons. Their cognate antigens are unknown. This specimen was CD4+ T cells from blood, cultured in vitro, taken about 7 months after SARS-CoV-2 vaccination. Source of these receptors: a human donor who had recovered from COVID-19.

This clonotype has more than one count but fewer than ten. The V call is TRBV4-1, the J call TRBJ2-5; unclear D gene. Trimming took off 0 bases at V and 3 bases at J, with 5 bases between the two ends. The CDR3 is 13 amino acids. The germline V gene encodes CDR1 MGHRA and CDR2 YSYEKL. CDR3 amino acids: CASSQEPEETQYF. The CDR3 nucleotides read TGCGCCAGCAGCCAAGAGCCTGAAGAGACCCAGTACTTC.

The count of this clonotype is one. V usage is TRBV19 and J usage is TRBJ2-1; TRBD1 matches at 7 bases. Germline V lookup: CDR1 LNHDA, CDR2 SQIVND (reference sequence). Trimming removed 5 bases from V and 6 bases from J; junction bases left unmatched: 7. The CDR3 runs 14 residues. The CDR3 loop reads CASSLTGAPNEQFF. CDR3 nucleotides: TGTGCCAGTAGTTTAACAGGGGCCCCCAATGAGCAGTTCTTC.

This clonotype qualifies as large. The chain uses TRBV20-1 and TRBJ1-2; 9 bases map to TRBD1. CDR3 length equals 15 residues. Germline-derived CDR1 and CDR2 are DFQATT and SNEGSKA (reference sequence). J gave up 4 bases and V 1 base, and 7 bases lay outside the gene matches. CDR3: CSARVGTGRIYGYTF. DNA for the CDR3: TGCAGTGCTAGAGTGGGGACAGGGAGGATCTATGGCTACACCTTC.

This clonotype has just a few counts. The chain recombines TRBV15 with TRBJ2-3, with D unresolved. The length of the CDR3 is 13 residues. The ends were cut back, 2 bases at V and 6 bases at J, with 9 bases in the middle. Germline loops: CDR1 LNHNV, CDR2 YYDKDF (reference sequence). The CDR3, as DNA: TGTGCCACCAGCAGACTAGGTGCCGATACGCAGTATTTT. It is translated as CATSRLGADTQYF.

This rearrangement joins TRBV19 to TRBJ1-2; D gene uncertain. Germline values: CDR1 LNHDA, CDR2 SQIVND (reference sequence). V was pared by 5 bases and J by 4 bases, with 5 bases between. CDR3 length: 11 residues. The CDR3: CASSARYGYTF. The DNA for the CDR3 is TGTGCCAGTAGTGCCCGCTATGGCTACACCTTC.

This clonotype has only a few counts. CDR3 nucleotide sequence: TGTGCCAGCAGCCCTCAGGGGGCGTGGGCATACAATGAGCAGTTCTTC. This encodes CASSPQGAWAYNEQFF. The rearrangement uses TRBV7-2 and TRBJ2-1; 8 bases fit TRBD1. The J segment lost 4 bases and the V segment lost 5 bases, leaving 10 bases of the junction unmatched. The CDR3 consists of 16 residues. Germline V CDR1 and CDR2: SGHTA, FQGNSA. Drawing the rest from reference TRBV7-2 and TRBJ2-1, the complete variable domain is GAGVSQSPSNKVTEKGKDVELRCDPISGHTALYWYRQSLGQGLEFLIYFQGNSAPDKSGLPSDRFSAERTGGSVSTLTIQRTQQEDSAVYLCASSPQGAWAYNEQFFGPGTRLTVL.

This clonotype showed up just a few times. This rearrangement joins TRBV28 to TRBJ1-6, with D uncertain. This CDR3 has 14 residues. Germline CDR1 reads MDHEN; CDR2 reads SYDVKM. Trimming cost V 3 bases and J 6 bases, with 9 bases left between them. The CDR3 DNA is TGTGCCAGCAGTTTGGGCACCAGTAATTCACCCCTCCACTTT. It yields the protein CASSLGTSNSPLHF.

A few counts support this clonotype. The genes are TRBV6-1 and TRBJ2-5; TRBD2 aligns across 11 bases. With V trimmed by 5 bases and J by 6 bases, 8 bases remained unmatched. The CDR3 consists of 15 residues. The germline V gene has CDR1 MNHNS and CDR2 SASEGT. The CDR3 loop is CASSTTSGITKTQYF. In DNA, the CDR3 is TGTGCCAGCAGTACGACTAGCGGGATTACGAAGACCCAGTACTTC.

V gene TRBV19 combines with J gene TRBJ2-1; 10 nucleotides agree with TRBD2. This CDR3 comprises 15 residues. Germline lookup yields CDR1 LNHDA and CDR2 SQIVND (reference sequence). V lost 5 bases to trimming and J lost 3 bases; unmatched junction nucleotides: 4. The CDR3 reads CASSRTSGNYNEQFF. The DNA of the CDR3 is TGTGCCAGTAGTCGGACTAGCGGAAACTACAATGAGCAGTTCTTC.

This chain links TRBV7-8 with TRBJ2-1; D may be TRBD1 or TRBD2 (6 bases each). This CDR3 is 15 amino acids long. Germline CDR1 SGHVS, CDR2 FQNEAQ. Trimming stripped 8 bases from V and 1 base from J, with 15 bases between. Here the CDR3 reads CASSTRGDSYNEQFF. CDR3 bases: TGTGCCAGCTCAACTAGGGGGGATTCCTACAATGAGCAGTTCTTC.

The chain joins TRBV5-6 to TRBJ1-1; D is uncertain. Germline CDR1 is SGHDT and CDR2 is YYEEEE. V was clipped by 4 bases and J by 8 bases, with 12 bases between them. This CDR3 spans 12 amino acids. CDR3 bases: TGTGCCAGCAGCCCCAGGAGACAAGAAGCTTTCTTT. Residues: CASSPRRQEAFF.

The chain joins TRBV7-9 to TRBJ1-6; D may be TRBD1 (5 bases). This CDR3 has 17 amino acids. V was clipped by 0 bases and J by 5 bases, with 14 bases between them. Germline values: CDR1 SEHNR, CDR2 FQNEAQ (reference sequence). The CDR3 protein is CASSLATGRLDNSPLHF. DNA for the CDR3: TGTGCCAGCAGCTTAGCTACGGGACGGTTAGATAATTCACCCCTCCACTTT.

V and J are TRBV6-1 and TRBJ2-3; TRBD2 agrees at 9 bases. CDR3 length: 18 residues. The V gene end was trimmed by 2 bases and the J gene end by 2 bases; junction bases not matched to a gene: 11. Germline V gives CDR1 MNHNS, CDR2 SASEGT. CDR3 region: CASSERLVAGVNTDTQYF. CDR3 in DNA: TGTGCCAGCAGTGAACGACTAGTAGCGGGAGTGAACACAGATACGCAGTATTTT.

The rearrangement links TRBV6-2 or TRBV6-3 to TRBJ1-1; D call uncertain. CDR3 length equals 14 residues. CDR1 and CDR2 (germline): MNHEY, SVGEGT. V lost 4 bases and J 8 bases, leaving 17 bases between the germline ends. The CDR3 region has the DNA TGTGCCAGCAGTTCTCACGCCCTGTATCTGGAAGCTTTCTTT. It encodes CASSSHALYLEAFF.

A few counts support this clonotype. The chain links TRBV20-1 to TRBJ2-3; 11 bases map to TRBD2. In germline, CDR1 is DFQATT, CDR2 SNEGSKA (reference sequence). J was trimmed by 3 bases and V by 3 bases; bases with no gene match: 5. The CDR3 runs to 15 residues. DNA of the CDR3: TGCAGTGCTAGGCAACTAGCGGGAGTAACAGATACGCAGTATTTT. The encoded protein is CSARQLAGVTDTQYF.

This chain links TRBV6-1 with TRBJ2-3, with 8 nucleotides matching TRBD2. Germline assignment: CDR1 MNHNS and CDR2 SASEGT. The CDR3 totals 16 residues. With 5 bases clipped from V and 3 bases from J, the junction kept 10 bases outside the gene matches. The CDR3 DNA reads TGTGCCAGCAGTCCTCGGGGGGTAGCGGGAACAGATACGCAGTATTTT. Protein sequence: CASSPRGVAGTDTQYF.

The chain combines TRBV27 with TRBJ2-1, with 15 bases that match TRBD2. This CDR3 is 15 amino acids long. CDR1 is MNHEY and CDR2 is SMNVEV in the germline V gene (reference sequence). With 5 bases clipped from V and 11 bases from J, the junction kept 7 bases outside the gene matches. CDR3: CASSQKGLAGGKQFF. CDR3 sequence (DNA): TGTGCCAGCAGTCAAAAGGGACTAGCGGGAGGTAAGCAGTTCTTC.

In DNA form, the CDR3 reads TGCAGCGTCAGGACAGGGAGCTCCTATAATTCACCCCTCCACTTT. As protein: CSVRTGSSYNSPLHF. The rearrangement uses TRBV29-1 and TRBJ1-6; TRBD1 matches at 8 bases. Germline CDR1 and CDR2: SQVTM and ANQGSEA. Trimming at V came to 6 bases and at J to 0 bases, leaving 4 bases not matched to a gene. The CDR3 is 15 residues long.

This chain links TRBV20-1 with TRBJ2-1, with D possibly TRBD2 on 5 matching bases. Trimming left V 0 bases short and J 3 bases short, with 9 bases between. CDR1 is DFQATT, CDR2 SNEGSKA, per germline (reference sequence). The length of the CDR3 is 14 residues. The CDR3 here is CSAREGGLYNEQFF. Written as DNA, the CDR3 is TGCAGTGCTAGAGAGGGCGGGCTCTACAATGAGCAGTTCTTC.

This clonotype is deemed medium-sized (0.01 to 0.1%). V usage is TRBV15 and J usage is TRBJ1-2, with TRBD1 matching over 8 bases. The V gene's germline CDR1 is LNHNV and CDR2 YYDKDF (reference sequence). Germline trimming cut 3 bases from V and 6 bases from J; bases unmatched to any gene: 6. This CDR3 contains 14 residues. CDR3 amino acids: CATSSRQGRNGYTF. CDR3 DNA: TGTGCCACCAGCAGTAGACAGGGGCGTAATGGCTACACCTTC.

This chain uses TRBV28 with TRBJ2-1, with 7 nucleotides matching TRBD1. The germline V gene encodes CDR1 MDHEN and CDR2 SYDVKM. This CDR3 comprises 14 residues. The V segment lost 9 bases and the J segment 1 base; nucleotides outside the gene matches: 6. CDR3 loop: CASISGGSYNEQFF. In nucleotides, the CDR3 is TGTGCCAGTATATCAGGGGGATCCTACAATGAGCAGTTCTTC.

The V call is TRBV28, the J call TRBJ2-7, with 7 bases lining up with TRBD2. The CDR3 sequence is 18 residues long. V was pared by 6 bases and J by 5 bases, with 22 bases of the junction left unmatched. The germline V gene has CDR1 MDHEN and CDR2 SYDVKM. The CDR3 nucleotides are TGTGCCAGCAGCCCCCCCCCGGGGGGAGGGCTAAGGCTAGACGAGCAGTACTTC. It translates to CASSPPPGGGLRLDEQYF.

The V call is TRBV27, the J call TRBJ2-5; D is undetermined. V was trimmed by 7 bases and J by 2 bases, leaving 11 bases between them. The CDR3 runs to 13 residues. Germline V gene lookup returns CDR1 MNHEY and CDR2 SMNVEV (reference sequence). The chain's CDR3 is CASKNLNQETQYF. In nucleotides, the CDR3 is TGTGCCAGCAAGAACCTAAATCAAGAGACCCAGTACTTC.